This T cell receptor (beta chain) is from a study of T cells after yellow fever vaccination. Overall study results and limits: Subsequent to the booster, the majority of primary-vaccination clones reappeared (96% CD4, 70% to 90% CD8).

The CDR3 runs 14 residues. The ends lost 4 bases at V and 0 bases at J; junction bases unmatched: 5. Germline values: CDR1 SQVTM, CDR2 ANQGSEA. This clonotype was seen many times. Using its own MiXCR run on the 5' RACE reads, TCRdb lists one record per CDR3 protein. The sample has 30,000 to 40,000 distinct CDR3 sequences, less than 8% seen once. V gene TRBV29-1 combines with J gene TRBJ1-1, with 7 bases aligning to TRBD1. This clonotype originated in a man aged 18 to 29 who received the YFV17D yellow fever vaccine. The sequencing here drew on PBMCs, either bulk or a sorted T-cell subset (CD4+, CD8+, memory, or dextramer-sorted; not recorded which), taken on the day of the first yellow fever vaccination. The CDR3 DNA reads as TGCAGCGTTGTCGCGGGACAGTTGAACACTGAAGCTTTCTTT. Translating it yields CSVVAGQLNTEAFF.